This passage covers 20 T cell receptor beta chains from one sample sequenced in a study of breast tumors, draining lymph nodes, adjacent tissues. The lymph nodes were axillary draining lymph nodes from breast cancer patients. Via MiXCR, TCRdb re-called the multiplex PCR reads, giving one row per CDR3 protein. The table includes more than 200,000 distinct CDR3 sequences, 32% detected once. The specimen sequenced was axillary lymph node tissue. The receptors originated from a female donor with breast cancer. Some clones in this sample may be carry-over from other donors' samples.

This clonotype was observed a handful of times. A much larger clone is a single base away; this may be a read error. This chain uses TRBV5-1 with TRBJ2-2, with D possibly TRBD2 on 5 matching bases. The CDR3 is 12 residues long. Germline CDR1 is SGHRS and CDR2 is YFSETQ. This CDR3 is CASSFESGEPFF. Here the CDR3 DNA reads TGCGCCAGCAGCTTTGAATCCGGGGAGCCGTTTTTT.

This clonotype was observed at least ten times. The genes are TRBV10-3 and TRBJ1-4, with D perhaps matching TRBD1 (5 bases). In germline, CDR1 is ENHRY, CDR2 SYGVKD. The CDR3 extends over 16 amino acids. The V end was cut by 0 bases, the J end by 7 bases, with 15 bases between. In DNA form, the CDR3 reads TGTGCCATCAGTGAGTCGACGGGGGGTCGGCTTGAAAAACTGTTTTTT. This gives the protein CAISESTGGRLEKLFF.

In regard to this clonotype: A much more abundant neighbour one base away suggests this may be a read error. CDR3 in amino acids: CSSSYGLAGSNEQFF. CDR3 sequence (DNA): TGTTCCAGCAGTTACGGACTAGCGGGGAGCAATGAGCAGTTCTTC. The rearrangement links TRBV6-5 to TRBJ2-1, with 12 bases aligning to TRBD2. The CDR3 loop spans 15 amino acids. The germline gives CDR1 MNHEY, CDR2 SVGAGI.

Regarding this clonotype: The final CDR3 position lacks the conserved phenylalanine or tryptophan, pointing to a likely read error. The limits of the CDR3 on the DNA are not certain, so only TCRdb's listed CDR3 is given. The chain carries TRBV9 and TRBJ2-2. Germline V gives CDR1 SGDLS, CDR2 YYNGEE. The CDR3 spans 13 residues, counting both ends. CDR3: CASSGTNTGERMS.

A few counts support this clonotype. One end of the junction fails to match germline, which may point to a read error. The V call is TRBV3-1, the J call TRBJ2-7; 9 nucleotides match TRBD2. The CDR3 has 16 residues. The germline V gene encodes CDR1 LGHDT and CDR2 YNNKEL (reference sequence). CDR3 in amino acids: CASSQRTIAGAGERYF. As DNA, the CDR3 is TGTGCCAGCAGCCAACGGACGATAGCGGGAGCGGGCGAGCGGTACTTC.

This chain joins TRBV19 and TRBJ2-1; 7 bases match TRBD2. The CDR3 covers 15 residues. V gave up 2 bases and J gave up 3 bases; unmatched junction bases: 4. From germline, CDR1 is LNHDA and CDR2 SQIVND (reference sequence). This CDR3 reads CASSIRGGSYNEQFF. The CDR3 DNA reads TGTGCCAGTAGTATAAGAGGCGGGAGCTACAATGAGCAGTTCTTC.

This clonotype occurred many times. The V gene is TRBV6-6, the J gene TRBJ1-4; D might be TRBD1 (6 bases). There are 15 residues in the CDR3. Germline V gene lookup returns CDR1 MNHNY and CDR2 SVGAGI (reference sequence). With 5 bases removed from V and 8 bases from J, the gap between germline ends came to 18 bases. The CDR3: CASSRPTGAEEKLFF. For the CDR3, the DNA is TGTGCCAGCAGTAGACCGACAGGCGCAGAAGAAAAACTGTTTTTT.

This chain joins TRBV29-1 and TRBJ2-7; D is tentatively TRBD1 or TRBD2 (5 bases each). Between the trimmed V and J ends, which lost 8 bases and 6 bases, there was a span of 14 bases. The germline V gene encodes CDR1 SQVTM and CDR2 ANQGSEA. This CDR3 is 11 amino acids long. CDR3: CSLESGTEQYF. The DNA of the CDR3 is TGCAGCTTGGAGTCAGGGACCGAGCAGTACTTC.

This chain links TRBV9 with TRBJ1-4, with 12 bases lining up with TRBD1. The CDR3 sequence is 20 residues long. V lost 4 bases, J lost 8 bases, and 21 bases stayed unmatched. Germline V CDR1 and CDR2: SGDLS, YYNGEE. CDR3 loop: CASSPGGKGTGGQIGEKLFF. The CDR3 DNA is TGTGCCAGCAGCCCCGGGGGAAAAGGGACAGGGGGCCAGATCGGAGAAAAACTGTTTTTT.

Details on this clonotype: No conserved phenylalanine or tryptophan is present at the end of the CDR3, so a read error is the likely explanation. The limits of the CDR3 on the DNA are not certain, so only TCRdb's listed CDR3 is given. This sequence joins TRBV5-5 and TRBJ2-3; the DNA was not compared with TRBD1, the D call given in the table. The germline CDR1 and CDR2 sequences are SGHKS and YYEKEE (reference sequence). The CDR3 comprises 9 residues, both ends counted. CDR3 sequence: CASTLSVTG.

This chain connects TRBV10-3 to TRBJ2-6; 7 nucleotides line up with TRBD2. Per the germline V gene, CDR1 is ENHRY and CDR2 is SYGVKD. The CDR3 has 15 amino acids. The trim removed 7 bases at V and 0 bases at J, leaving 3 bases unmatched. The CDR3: CAIKGGSSGANVLTF. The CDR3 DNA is TGTGCCATCAAGGGAGGGAGCTCTGGGGCCAACGTCCTGACTTTC.

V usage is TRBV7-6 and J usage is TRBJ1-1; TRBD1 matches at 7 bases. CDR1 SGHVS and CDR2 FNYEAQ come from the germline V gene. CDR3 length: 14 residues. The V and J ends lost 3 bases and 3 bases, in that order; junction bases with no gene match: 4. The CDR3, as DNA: TGTGCCAGCAGCTTGGACAGGTCTTACACTGAAGCTTTCTTT. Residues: CASSLDRSYTEAFF.

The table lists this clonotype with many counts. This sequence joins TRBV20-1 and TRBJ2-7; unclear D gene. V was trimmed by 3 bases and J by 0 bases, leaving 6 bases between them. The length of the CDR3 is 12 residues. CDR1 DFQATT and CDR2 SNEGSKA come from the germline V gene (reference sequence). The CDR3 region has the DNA TGCAGTGCTAGCGCTAGCTCCTACGAGCAGTACTTC. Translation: CSASASSYEQYF.

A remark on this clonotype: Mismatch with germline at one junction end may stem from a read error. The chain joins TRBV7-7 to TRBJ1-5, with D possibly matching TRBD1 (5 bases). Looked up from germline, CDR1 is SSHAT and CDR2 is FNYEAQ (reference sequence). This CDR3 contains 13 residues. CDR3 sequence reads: CASSPGQGETQHF. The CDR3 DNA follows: TGTGCTAGCAGCCCCGGGCAAGGGGAGACCCAGCATTTT.

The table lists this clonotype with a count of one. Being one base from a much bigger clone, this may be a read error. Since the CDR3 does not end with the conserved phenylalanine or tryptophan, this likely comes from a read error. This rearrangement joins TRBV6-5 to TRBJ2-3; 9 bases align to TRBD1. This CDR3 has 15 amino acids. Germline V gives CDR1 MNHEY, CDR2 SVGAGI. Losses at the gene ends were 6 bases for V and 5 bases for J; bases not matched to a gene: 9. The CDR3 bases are TGTGCCAGCAGCCCGACAGGGGGGAATCTAGATACGCAGTATCTT. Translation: CASSPTGGNLDTQYL.

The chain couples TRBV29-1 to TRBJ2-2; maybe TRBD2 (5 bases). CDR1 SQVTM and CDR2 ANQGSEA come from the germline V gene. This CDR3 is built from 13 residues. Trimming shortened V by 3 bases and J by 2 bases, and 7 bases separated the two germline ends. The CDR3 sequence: CSVDSGNTGELFF. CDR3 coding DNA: TGCAGCGTTGACAGCGGAAACACCGGGGAGCTGTTTTTT.

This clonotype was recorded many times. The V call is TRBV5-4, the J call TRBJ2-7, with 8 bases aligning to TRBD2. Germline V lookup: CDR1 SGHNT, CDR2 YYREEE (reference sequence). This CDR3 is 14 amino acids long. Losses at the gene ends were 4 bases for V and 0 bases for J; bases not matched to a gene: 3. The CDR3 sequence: CASSAREDSYEQYF. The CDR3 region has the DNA TGTGCCAGCAGCGCGCGGGAGGACTCCTACGAGCAGTACTTC.

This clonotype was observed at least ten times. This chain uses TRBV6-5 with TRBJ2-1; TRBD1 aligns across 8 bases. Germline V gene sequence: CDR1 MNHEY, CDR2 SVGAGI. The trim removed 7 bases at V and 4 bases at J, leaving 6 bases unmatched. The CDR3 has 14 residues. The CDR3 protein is CASNAGGGYNEQFF. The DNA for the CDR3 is TGTGCCAGCAACGCAGGGGGCGGGTACAATGAGCAGTTCTTC.

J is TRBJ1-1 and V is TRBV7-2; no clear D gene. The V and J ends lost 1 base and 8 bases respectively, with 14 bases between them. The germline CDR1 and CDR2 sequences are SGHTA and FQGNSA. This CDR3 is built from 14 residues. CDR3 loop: CASSLVSLQLEAFF. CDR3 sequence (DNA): TGTGCCAGCAGCTTAGTCTCGCTCCAACTCGAAGCTTTCTTT.

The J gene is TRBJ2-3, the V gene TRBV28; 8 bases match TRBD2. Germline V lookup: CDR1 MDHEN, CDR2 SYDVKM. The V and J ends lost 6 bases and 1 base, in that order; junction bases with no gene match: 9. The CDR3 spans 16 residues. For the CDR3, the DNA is TGTGCCAGCAGCGGGAGCGGGGGAACGGGCACAGATACGCAGTATTTT. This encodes CASSGSGGTGTDTQYF.